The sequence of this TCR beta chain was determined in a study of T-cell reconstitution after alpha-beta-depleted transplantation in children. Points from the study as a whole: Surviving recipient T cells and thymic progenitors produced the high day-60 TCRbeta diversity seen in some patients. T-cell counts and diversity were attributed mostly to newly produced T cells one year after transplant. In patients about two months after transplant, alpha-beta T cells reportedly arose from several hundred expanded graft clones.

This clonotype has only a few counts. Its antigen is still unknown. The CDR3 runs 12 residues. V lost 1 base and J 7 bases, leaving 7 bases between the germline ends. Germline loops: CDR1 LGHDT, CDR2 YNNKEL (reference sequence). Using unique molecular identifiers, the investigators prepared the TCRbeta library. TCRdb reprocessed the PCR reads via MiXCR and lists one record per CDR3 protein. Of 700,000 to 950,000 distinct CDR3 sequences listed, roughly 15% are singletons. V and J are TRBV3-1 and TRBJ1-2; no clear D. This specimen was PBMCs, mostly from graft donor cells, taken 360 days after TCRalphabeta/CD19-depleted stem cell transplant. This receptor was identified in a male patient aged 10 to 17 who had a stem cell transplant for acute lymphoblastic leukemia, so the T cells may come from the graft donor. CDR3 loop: CASSQVGLGYTF. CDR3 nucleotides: TGTGCCAGCAGCCAAGTGGGTCTTGGCTACACCTTC.